This T cell receptor (beta chain) is drawn from a study of glioma-infiltrating T cells after dendritic cell vaccination. About the study: Between about 2003 and 2013, patients got autologous tumor lysate-pulsed dendritic cell vaccines.

The length of the CDR3 is 15 residues. V shed 2 bases, J shed 0 bases, and the junction held 2 bases outside the gene matches. Per the germline V gene, CDR1 is SGHTA and CDR2 is FQGTGA. Primers: 60 V beta forward and 13 J beta reverse. Generated by immunoSEQ multiplex PCR, the TCRdb table keeps only in-frame clones and is missing some. The profile shows around 100,000 clones, roughly four fifths of them singletons. Regarding the study as a whole: TCR clonality showed no direct relationship with survival.

This clone was counted between two and nine times. The target antigen is unknown. Time point indicated: after dendritic cell vaccination, including at tumor progression/relapse. This material consisted of blood, taken after dendritic cell vaccination. The chain has TRBV7-3 and TRBJ2-3; 7 bases are a match to TRBD1. The TCR was taken from a human donor with glioblastoma. The DNA for the CDR3 is TGTGCCAGCAGCTTAGGGGACAGTAGCACAGATACGCAGTATTTT. Its translation is CASSLGDSSTDTQYF.